The 20 T cell receptor beta chains below come from one sample, sequenced in a study of sequential checkpoint blockade in melanoma. Only in-frame clones appear in the TCRdb table, and some are missing; sequencing was by immunoSEQ multiplex PCR. The sample has approximately 13,000 clones; 52% are singletons. Treatment in this sample: randomized to nivolumab then ipilimumab (arm A) or the reverse (arm B). The sequences come from CD8+ T cells sorted from blood (inferred from file names), collected from a patient given nivolumab and ipilimumab in sequence. Receptor source: a human donor with melanoma.

The genes are TRBV5-1 and TRBJ1-2; TRBD1 aligns across 7 bases. Germline CDR1 and CDR2: SGHRS and YFSETQ. With V trimmed by 0 bases and J by 0 bases, 8 bases remained unmatched. CDR3 length equals 17 residues. CDR3 loop: CASSLVEGAPANYGYTF. CDR3 in DNA: TGCGCCAGCAGCTTGGTGGAGGGGGCACCGGCTAACTATGGCTACACCTTC.

Comment on this clone: A much larger clone is a single base away; this may be a read error. The CDR3 is CASSQGGQGFTEAFF. CDR3 DNA sequence: TGTGCCAGCAGCCAAGGGGGACAGGGGTTCACTGAAGCTTTCTTT. V and J are TRBV4-2 and TRBJ1-1; 10 nucleotides match TRBD1. Germline-derived CDR1 and CDR2 are LGHNA and YNFKEQ. The CDR3 is made up of 15 amino acids. V gave up 1 base and J gave up 4 bases; unmatched junction bases: 3.

To note about this clone: The germline gene is not matched at one end of the junction; a read error may be the cause. The chain has TRBV4-1 and TRBJ2-1; 10 bases align to TRBD1. Germline V gene lookup returns CDR1 MGHRA and CDR2 YSYEKL. The length of the CDR3 is 13 residues. The CDR3 DNA reads TGCGCCAGCTTAGGGGACAGGGGAAATGAGCAGCTCTTC. Translation gives CASLGDRGNEQLF.

This sequence joins TRBV7-2 and TRBJ2-7; D unresolved. V lost 5 bases and J lost 0, with 8 bases in between. The CDR3 spans 13 residues. CDR1 and CDR2 (germline): SGHTA, FQGNSA. The CDR3 protein is CASSPPRSYEQYF. For the CDR3, the DNA is TGTGCCAGCAGCCCCCCCCGCTCCTACGAGCAGTACTTC.

The V and J genes are TRBV7-9 and TRBJ2-1, with D possibly TRBD2 on 6 matching bases. Germline-derived CDR1 and CDR2 are SEHNR and FQNEAQ (reference sequence). The CDR3 is made up of 16 amino acids. Trimming removed 4 bases from V and 2 bases from J, with 15 bases in between. CDR3 DNA sequence: TGTGCCAGCAGCTCCTCTACTAGCCACCCCTACAATGAGCAGTTCTTC. Its translation: CASSSSTSHPYNEQFF.

This rearrangement joins TRBV7-9 to TRBJ2-1; no firm D call. V lost 2 bases and J lost 8, with 7 bases in between. Looked up from germline, CDR1 is SEHNR and CDR2 is FQNEAQ (reference sequence). CDR3 length: 12 residues. CDR3 DNA sequence: TGTGCCAGCAGCTTAACGGTAGATGAGCAGTTCTTC. It codes for CASSLTVDEQFF.

In its sample, this clone was seen once. This chain links TRBV7-2 with TRBJ2-7, with a possible D match to TRBD1 (6 bases). V was pared by 5 bases and J by 3 bases, with 14 bases between. Germline-derived CDR1 and CDR2 are SGHTA and FQGNSA. The CDR3 runs to 14 residues. The chain's CDR3 is CASSRSGALYEQYF. CDR3 DNA sequence: TGTGCCAGCAGCCGTTCAGGGGCGCTCTACGAGCAGTACTTC.

The rearrangement joins TRBV9 to TRBJ1-1; 9 bases map to TRBD1. V dropped 5 bases and J dropped 0; count of bases not matched to a gene: 2. CDR3 size: 14 residues. Germline V gene sequence: CDR1 SGDLS, CDR2 YYNGEE. This CDR3 is CASSTGGLNTEAFF. In DNA, the CDR3 is TGTGCCAGCAGTACAGGGGGCTTGAACACTGAAGCTTTCTTT.

This clone was seen only a few times. This likely stems from a read error, as it lies one base from a far larger clone. This rearrangement joins TRBV4-2 to TRBJ1-1; TRBD1 agrees at 10 bases. This CDR3 is 15 amino acids long. Germline loops: CDR1 LGHNA, CDR2 YNFKEQ. With V trimmed by 4 bases and J by 1 base, 3 bases remained unmatched. CDR3 loop: CASSLRTGGNTEAFF. CDR3 sequence (DNA): TGTGCCAGCAGCCTGAGGACAGGGGGGAACACTGAAGCTTTCTTT.

This clone was picked up a small number of times. CDR3 sequence (DNA): TGTGCCAGCAGCTCCCGAGGACAGGGAGCCTACGAGCAGTACTTC. It codes for CASSSRGQGAYEQYF. The rearrangement uses TRBV7-6 and TRBJ2-5; 8 bases agree with TRBD1. Judging by the DNA end, TRBJ2-7 fits better; the J call may be wrong. This CDR3 has 15 amino acids. Per the germline V gene, CDR1 is SGHVS and CDR2 is FNYEAQ.

This clone appeared a few times. The chain recombines TRBV6-5 with TRBJ2-7; D gene uncertain. Trimming left V 0 bases short and J 5 bases short, with 8 bases between. CDR1 and CDR2 from the germline V gene are MNHEY and SVGAGI. The length of the CDR3 is 13 residues. The CDR3 coding sequence is TGTGCCAGCAGTTACTCCGCGAGGAACGAGCAGTACTTC. This encodes CASSYSARNEQYF.

Sample share makes this clone medium-sized. The chain recombines TRBV4-1 with TRBJ1-4; a weak D match, TRBD1 (6 bases). Germline lookup yields CDR1 MGHRA and CDR2 YSYEKL. The CDR3 consists of 16 residues. The V end lost 4 bases, the J end lost 8 bases, and 20 bases lay between the germline ends. The CDR3 DNA reads TGCGCCAGCAGCCGCCTCTTACAGGGATTCACCGAAAAACTGTTTTTT. It codes for CASSRLLQGFTEKLFF.

The rearrangement uses TRBV19 and TRBJ2-3; TRBD2 agrees at 14 bases. The CDR3 loop spans 17 amino acids. V was clipped by 5 bases and J by 5 bases; unmatched bases: 9. Germline-derived CDR1 and CDR2 are LNHDA and SQIVND (reference sequence). For the CDR3, the DNA is TGTGCCAGTAGTCCCCAAGAGGGACTAGCGGGAGTAGATACGCAGTATTTT. It translates to CASSPQEGLAGVDTQYF.

The rearrangement links TRBV6-5 to TRBJ2-1; 9 bases are shared with TRBD1. Unmatched junction bases numbered 6, after V lost 6 bases and J lost 9 bases. Germline V gene data show CDR1 as MNHEY and CDR2 as SVGAGI. This CDR3 comprises 13 residues. Written as DNA, the CDR3 is TGTGCCAGCAGATTCACAGGGGGCATTGAGCAGTTCTTC. Protein sequence: CASRFTGGIEQFF.

This clone ranks as medium-sized. The chain links TRBV7-9 to TRBJ2-7; 16 bases line up with TRBD2. The J segment lost 6 bases and the V segment lost 1 base, leaving 9 bases of the junction unmatched. This CDR3 is built from 18 residues. Germline loops: CDR1 SEHNR, CDR2 FQNEAQ (reference sequence). CDR3 sequence: CASSLEGTSGRAFIEQYF. CDR3 coding DNA: TGTGCCAGCAGCTTAGAAGGGACTAGCGGGAGGGCCTTCATCGAGCAGTACTTC. Using reference TRBV7-9 and TRBJ2-7 for the parts outside the CDR3, the full variable domain is DTGVSQNPRHKITKRGQNVTFRCDPISEHNRLYWYRQTLGQGPEFLTYFQNEAQLEKSRLLSDRFSAERPKGSFSTLEIQRTEQGDSAMYLCASSLEGTSGRAFIEQYFGPGTRLTVT.

This chain connects TRBV5-1 to TRBJ1-1, with TRBD1 as a possible D gene (5 bases). The V gene lost 4 bases and the J gene lost 8 bases, with 12 bases spanning the gap. This CDR3 has 12 residues. Germline lookup yields CDR1 SGHRS and CDR2 YFSETQ. The CDR3 loop is CASSAGGEEAFF. CDR3 in DNA: TGCGCCAGCAGCGCTGGGGGGGAAGAAGCTTTCTTT.

This clone was seen a handful of times. The CDR3 DNA is TGTGCCAGCAGTGACAGCTACGAGCAGTACTTC. It specifies CASSDSYEQYF. The chain combines TRBV2 with TRBJ2-7; D unclear. This CDR3 spans 11 amino acids. CDR1 and CDR2 from the germline V gene are SNHLY and FYNNEI. V shed 3 bases and J shed 3 bases, with 3 bases lying between them.

The chain joins TRBV4-2 to TRBJ2-7; possibly TRBD1 or TRBD2 for D (9 bases each). Trimming removed 1 base at V and 2 bases at J, with 24 bases between. The CDR3 spans 19 residues. Germline V lookup: CDR1 LGHNA, CDR2 YNFKEQ. CDR3: CASSQAGTGSLAGPYEQYF. CDR3 bases: TGTGCCAGCAGCCAAGCCGGGACAGGGAGCCTAGCGGGGCCCTACGAGCAGTACTTC.

The rearrangement links TRBV5-5 to TRBJ1-5; D possibly corresponds to TRBD1 (6 bases). CDR1 is SGHKS and CDR2 is YYEKEE in the germline V gene (reference sequence). The V end was cut by 0 bases, the J end by 5 bases, with 9 bases between. There are 14 residues in the CDR3. CDR3 nucleotide sequence: TGTGCCAGCAGCTTGGAGGCAGGGGATCAGCCCCAGCATTTT. It specifies CASSLEAGDQPQHF.

The table lists this clone with a few counts. The rearrangement links TRBV11-2 to TRBJ1-1; D may be TRBD1 (6 bases). The germline V gene encodes CDR1 SGHAT and CDR2 FQNNGV. The length of the CDR3 is 14 residues. Trimming pared 3 bases from V and 4 bases from J, leaving 12 bases between. The CDR3 loop is CASSLAGAGTEAFF. DNA for the CDR3: TGTGCCAGCAGCTTGGCAGGGGCCGGCACTGAAGCTTTCTTT.